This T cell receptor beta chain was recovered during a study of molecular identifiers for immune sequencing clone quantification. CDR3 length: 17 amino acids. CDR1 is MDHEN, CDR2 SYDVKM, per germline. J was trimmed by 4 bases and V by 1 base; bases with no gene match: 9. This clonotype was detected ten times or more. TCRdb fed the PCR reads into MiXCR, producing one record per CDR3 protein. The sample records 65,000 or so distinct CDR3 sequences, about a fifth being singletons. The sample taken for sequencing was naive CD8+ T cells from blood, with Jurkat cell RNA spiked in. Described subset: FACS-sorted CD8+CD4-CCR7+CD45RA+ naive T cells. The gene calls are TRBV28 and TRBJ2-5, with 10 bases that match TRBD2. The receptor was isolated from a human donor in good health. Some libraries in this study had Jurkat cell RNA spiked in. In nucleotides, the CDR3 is TGTGCCAGCAGTTTATATTTTAGCGGGAGGCCCTCAGAGACCCAGTACTTC. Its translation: CASSLYFSGRPSETQYF.